This T cell receptor beta chain was recorded in a study of blood T cell repertoires in COVID-19. Study in general: COVID-19 samples, acute and convalescent, were from the United States, Italy and Spain. T cells, B-cell-depleted T cells, or PBMCs supplied cDNA or gDNA.

Under the authors' procedure: Estimation of nucleated cell counts relied on the amplification of reference gene primers. TCRdb keeps only in-frame clones here, not all; method: immunoSEQ multiplex PCR. The V and J calls and clone size were taken over from that table, and D and trimming were inferred from the DNA. The table includes 200,000 to 250,000 clones, roughly 80% detected once. The CDR3 loop spans 15 amino acids. Germline V gene lookup returns CDR1 LNHDA and CDR2 SQIVND (reference sequence). Trimming cost V 1 base and J 0 bases, with 9 bases left between them. The genes are TRBV19 and TRBJ1-1; no clear D gene. Material for sequencing was peripheral blood. The TCR was taken from a human donor in a cohort sampled during active COVID-19. The CDR3 coding sequence is TGTGCCAGTAGTATAGGGGAGTTTCTGAACACTGAAGCTTTCTTT. Protein: CASSIGEFLNTEAFF. The full variable domain, its missing parts supplied by reference TRBV19 and TRBJ1-1, is DGGITQSPKYLFRKEGQNVTLSCEQNLNHDAMYWYRQDPGQGLRLIYYSQIVNDFQKGDIAEGYSVSREKKESFPLTVTSAQKNPTAFYLCASSIGEFLNTEAFFGQGTRLTVV.